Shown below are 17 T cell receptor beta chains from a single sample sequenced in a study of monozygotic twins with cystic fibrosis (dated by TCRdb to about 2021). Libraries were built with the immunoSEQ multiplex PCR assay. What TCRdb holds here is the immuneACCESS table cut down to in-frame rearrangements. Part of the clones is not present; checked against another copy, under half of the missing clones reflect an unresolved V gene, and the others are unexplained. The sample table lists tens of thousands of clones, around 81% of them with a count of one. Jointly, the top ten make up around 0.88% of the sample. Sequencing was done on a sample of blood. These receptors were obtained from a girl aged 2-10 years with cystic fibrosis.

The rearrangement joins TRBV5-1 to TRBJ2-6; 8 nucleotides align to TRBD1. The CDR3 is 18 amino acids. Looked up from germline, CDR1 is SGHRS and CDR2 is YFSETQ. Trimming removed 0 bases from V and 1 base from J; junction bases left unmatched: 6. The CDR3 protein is CASSLGPGTGSGANVLTF. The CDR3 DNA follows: TGCGCCAGCAGCTTGGGTCCCGGGACAGGTTCTGGGGCCAACGTCCTGACTTTC.

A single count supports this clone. This CDR3 reads CASSWTGITYEQYF. CDR3 coding DNA: TGCGCCAGCAGCTGGACAGGAATTACCTACGAGCAGTACTTC. The chain has TRBV5-1 and TRBJ2-7, with TRBD1 identical over 7 bases. Trimming at V came to 3 bases and at J to 2 bases, leaving 5 bases not matched to a gene. The CDR3 runs to 14 residues. In germline, CDR1 is SGHRS, CDR2 YFSETQ.

CDR3 DNA sequence: TGTGCCAGCAGCTTCTCTACAGGGAAAGGCGAGCAGTACTTC. It yields the protein CASSFSTGKGEQYF. The chain recombines TRBV11-2 with TRBJ2-7; D is perhaps TRBD1 (6 bases). This CDR3 has 14 residues. The ends were cut back, 3 bases at V and 6 bases at J, with 15 bases in the middle. CDR1 and CDR2 (germline): SGHAT, FQNNGV.

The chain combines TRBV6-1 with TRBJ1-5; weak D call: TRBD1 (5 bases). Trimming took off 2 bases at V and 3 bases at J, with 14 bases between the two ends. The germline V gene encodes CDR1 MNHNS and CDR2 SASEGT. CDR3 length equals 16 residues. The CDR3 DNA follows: TGTGCCAGCAGTGAACGCATAGGGGCTACCAATCAGCCCCAGCATTTT. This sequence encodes CASSERIGATNQPQHF.

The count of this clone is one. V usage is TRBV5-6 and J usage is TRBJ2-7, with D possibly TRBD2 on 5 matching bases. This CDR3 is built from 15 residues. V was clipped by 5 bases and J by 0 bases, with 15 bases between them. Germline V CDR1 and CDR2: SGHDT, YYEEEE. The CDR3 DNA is TGTGCCAGCAGTCATTCGCGGGTTACCTCCTACGAGCAGTACTTC. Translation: CASSHSRVTSYEQYF.

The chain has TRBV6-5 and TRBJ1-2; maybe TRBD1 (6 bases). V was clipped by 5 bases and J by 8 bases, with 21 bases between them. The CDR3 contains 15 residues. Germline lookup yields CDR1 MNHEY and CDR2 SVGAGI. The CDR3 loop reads CASSPFSYRAEGYTF. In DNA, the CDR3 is TGTGCCAGCAGTCCCTTCTCTTACAGGGCGGAAGGCTACACCTTC.

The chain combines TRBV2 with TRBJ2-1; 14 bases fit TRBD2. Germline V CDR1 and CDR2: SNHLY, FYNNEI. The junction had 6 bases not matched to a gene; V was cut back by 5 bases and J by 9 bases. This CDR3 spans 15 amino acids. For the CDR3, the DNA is TGTGCCAGCAGTTCCCAGGGACTAGCGGGAGTTGAGCAGTTCTTC. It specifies CASSSQGLAGVEQFF. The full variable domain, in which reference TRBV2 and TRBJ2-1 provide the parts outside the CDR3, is EPEVTQTPSHQVTQMGQEVILRCVPISNHLYFYWYRQILGQKVEFLVSFYNNEISEKSEIFDDQFSVERPDGSNFTLKIRSTKLEDSAMYFCASSSQGLAGVEQFFGPGTRLTVL.

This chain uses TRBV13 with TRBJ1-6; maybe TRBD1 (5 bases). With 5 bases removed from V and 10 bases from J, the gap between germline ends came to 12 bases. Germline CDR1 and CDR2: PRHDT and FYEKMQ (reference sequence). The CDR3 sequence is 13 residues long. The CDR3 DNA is TGTGCCAGCAGCCAGGGCGGGACCTCACCCCTCCACTTT. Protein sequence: CASSQGGTSPLHF. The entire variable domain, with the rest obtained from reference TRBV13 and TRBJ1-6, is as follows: AAGVIQSPRHLIKEKRETATLKCYPIPRHDTVYWYQQGPGQDPQFLISFYEKMQSDKGSIPDRFSAQQFSDYHSELNMSSLELGDSALYFCASSQGGTSPLHFGNGTRLTVT.

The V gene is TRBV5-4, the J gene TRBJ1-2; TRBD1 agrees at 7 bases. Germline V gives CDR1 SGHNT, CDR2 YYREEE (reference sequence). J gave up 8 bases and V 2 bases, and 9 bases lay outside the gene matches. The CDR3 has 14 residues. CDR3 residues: CASSLQGTQSGYTF. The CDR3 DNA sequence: TGTGCCAGCAGCTTACAGGGGACGCAGAGCGGCTACACCTTC.

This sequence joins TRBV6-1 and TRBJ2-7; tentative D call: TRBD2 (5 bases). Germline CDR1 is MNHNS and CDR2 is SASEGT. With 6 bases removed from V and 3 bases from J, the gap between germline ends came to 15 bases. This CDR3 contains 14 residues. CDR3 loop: CASREATTRYEQYF. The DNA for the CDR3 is TGTGCCAGCAGGGAGGCTACGACGCGCTACGAGCAGTACTTC.

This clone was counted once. In DNA form, the CDR3 reads TGTGCCAGCAGCCTAGGGACGGACCAAGAGACCCAGTACTTC. Translation gives CASSLGTDQETQYF. The J gene is TRBJ2-5, the V gene TRBV7-9; D is tentatively TRBD1 or TRBD2 (5 bases each). The germline gives CDR1 SEHNR, CDR2 FQNEAQ (reference sequence). The CDR3 has 14 residues. Trimming removed 5 bases from V and 0 bases from J, with 10 bases in between.

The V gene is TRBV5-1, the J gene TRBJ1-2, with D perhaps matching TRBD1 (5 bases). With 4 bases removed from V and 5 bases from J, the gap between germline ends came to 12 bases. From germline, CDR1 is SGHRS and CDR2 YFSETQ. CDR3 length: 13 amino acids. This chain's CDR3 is CASSPTGQYGYTF. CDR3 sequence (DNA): TGCGCCAGCAGCCCTACAGGCCAGTATGGCTACACCTTC.

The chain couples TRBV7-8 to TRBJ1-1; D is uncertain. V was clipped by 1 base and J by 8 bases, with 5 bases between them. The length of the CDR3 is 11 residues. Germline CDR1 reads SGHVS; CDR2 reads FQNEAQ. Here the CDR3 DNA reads TGTGCCAGCAGCTTAGGAACAGAAGCTTTCTTT. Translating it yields CASSLGTEAFF.

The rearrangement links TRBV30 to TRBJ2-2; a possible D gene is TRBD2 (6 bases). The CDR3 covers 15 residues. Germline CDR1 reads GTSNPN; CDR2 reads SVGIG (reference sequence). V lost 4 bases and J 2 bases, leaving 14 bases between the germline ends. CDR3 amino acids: CAWNIGGANTGELFF. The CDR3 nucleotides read TGTGCCTGGAACATAGGAGGGGCCAACACCGGGGAGCTGTTTTTT.

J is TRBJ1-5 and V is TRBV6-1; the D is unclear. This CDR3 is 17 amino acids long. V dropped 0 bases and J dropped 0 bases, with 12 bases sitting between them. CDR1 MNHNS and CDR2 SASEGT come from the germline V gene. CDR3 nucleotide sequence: TGTGCCAGCAGTGAAGCGCTAACAGCGTATAGCAATCAGCCCCAGCATTTT. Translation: CASSEALTAYSNQPQHF.

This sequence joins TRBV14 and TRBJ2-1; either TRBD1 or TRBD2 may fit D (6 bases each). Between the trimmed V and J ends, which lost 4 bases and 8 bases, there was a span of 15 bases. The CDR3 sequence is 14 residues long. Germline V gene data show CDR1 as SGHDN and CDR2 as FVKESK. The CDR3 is CASSRWFGGHEQFF. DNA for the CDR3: TGTGCCAGCAGCCGCTGGTTCGGGGGCCATGAGCAGTTCTTC. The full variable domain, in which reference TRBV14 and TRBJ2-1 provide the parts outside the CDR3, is EAGVTQFPSHSVIEKGQTVTLRCDPISGHDNLYWYRRVMGKEIKFLLHFVKESKQDESGMPNNRFLAERTGGTYSTLKVQPAELEDSGVYFCASSRWFGGHEQFFGPGTRLTVL.

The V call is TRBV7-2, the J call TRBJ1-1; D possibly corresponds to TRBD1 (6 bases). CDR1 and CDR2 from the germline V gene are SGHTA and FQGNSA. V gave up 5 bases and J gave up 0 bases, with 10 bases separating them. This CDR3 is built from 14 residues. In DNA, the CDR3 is TGTGCCAGCAGCCCGGGACATCTGAACACTGAAGCTTTCTTT. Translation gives CASSPGHLNTEAFF.